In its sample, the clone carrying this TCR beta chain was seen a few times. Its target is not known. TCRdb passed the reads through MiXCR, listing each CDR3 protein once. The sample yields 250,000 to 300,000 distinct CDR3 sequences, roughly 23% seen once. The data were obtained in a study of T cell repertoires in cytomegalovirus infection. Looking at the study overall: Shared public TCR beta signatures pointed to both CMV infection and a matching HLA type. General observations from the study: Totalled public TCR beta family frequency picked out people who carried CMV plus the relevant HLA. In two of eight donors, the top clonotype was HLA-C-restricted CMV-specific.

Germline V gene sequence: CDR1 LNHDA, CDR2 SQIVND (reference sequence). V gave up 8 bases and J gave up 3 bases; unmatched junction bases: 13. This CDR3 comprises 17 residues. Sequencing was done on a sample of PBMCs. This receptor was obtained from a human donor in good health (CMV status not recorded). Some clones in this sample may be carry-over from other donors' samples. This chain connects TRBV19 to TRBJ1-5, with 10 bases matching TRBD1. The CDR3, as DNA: TGTGCCAGTTCCCAAAGGGACAGGGGCGAATTCAATCAGCCCCAGCATTTT. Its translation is CASSQRDRGEFNQPQHF.